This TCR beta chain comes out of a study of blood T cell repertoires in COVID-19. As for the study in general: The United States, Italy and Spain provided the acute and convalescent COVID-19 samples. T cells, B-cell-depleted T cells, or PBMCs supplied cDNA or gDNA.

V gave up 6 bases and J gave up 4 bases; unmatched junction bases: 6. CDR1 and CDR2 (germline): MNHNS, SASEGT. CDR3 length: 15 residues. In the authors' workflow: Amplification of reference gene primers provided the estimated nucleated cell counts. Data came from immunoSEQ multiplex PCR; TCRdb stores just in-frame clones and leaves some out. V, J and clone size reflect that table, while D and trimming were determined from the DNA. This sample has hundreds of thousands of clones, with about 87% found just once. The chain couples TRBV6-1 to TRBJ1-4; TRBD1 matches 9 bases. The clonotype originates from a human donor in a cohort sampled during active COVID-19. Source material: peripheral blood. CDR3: CASRLGDRVNEKLFF. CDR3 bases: TGTGCCAGCAGACTTGGGGACAGGGTTAATGAAAAACTGTTTTTT.